This T cell receptor (beta chain) was profiled in a study of shared clonotypes between healthy human individuals (dated by TCRdb to the early 2020s). Background on the whole study: The cohort included three men and a couple of women between 18 and 49 years of age. For each donor, three plates each were used for CD4 naive and CD4 memory, two plates were used for CD8 naive, and one plate was used for CD8 memory. To estimate repertoire size and how much clonotype sharing occurs between individuals, the study deeply sequenced the blood TCR repertoires of 4 to 6 healthy adults. Libraries were prepared and TCR repertoires were sequenced by different laboratories using diverse techniques, in order to increase sequencing depth and limit assay-specific biases. Leukapheresis yielded between about 0.85 and 10 billion PBMCs per donor. The paper as a whole reports these results and caveats: Compared with non-shared clonotypes, the clonotypes found in all four sorted-subset donors had higher generation probabilities. Estimated clonotype richness was generally larger for naive than for memory subsets. Only blood was sampled, and tissue TCR repertoires likely differ from those in blood. Based on pairwise subsampling, the degree of clonotype sharing among donors was expected to be affected by sequencing depth. About 5% of naive CD4, 3% to 3.5% of naive CD8, around 2.3% of memory CD4, and about 0.4% of memory CD8 clonotypes were shared across a few donors. Rarefaction of sorted-subset datasets indicated incomplete sequencing despite the large sequencing depth. The genetic and exposure-history diversity represented was limited by the small number of donors.

Via the germline V gene, CDR1 is SGHTS and CDR2 YDEGEE. Between the V and J ends, shortened by 5 bases and 0 bases respectively, the junction contains 14 bases. The CDR3 numbers 15 residues from cysteine through phenylalanine. Of the read, only the CDR3 DNA is kept; its 45 bases are in frame from base 1. CD8 naive samples were CD45RO-negative cells positively selected for CCR7, giving a CD45RA+CCR7+ population that excluded TemRA cells. The donors were healthy, HIV-negative adults who had no recently reported acute infections or vaccinations. Every donor was a Caucasian adult living in Nashville, Tennessee, USA. After blood collection by leukapheresis, PBMCs were isolated using Ficoll-Histopaque density gradient centrifugation and then cryopreserved in the vapor phase of liquid nitrogen. Analytical flow cytometry was used to check the purity and quantity of each magnetically sorted T cell population. Genomic DNA was isolated from each sorted fraction and quantified by UV absorbance on a Nanodrop 2000c.

TCR CDR3 regions were amplified from genomic DNA by multiplex PCR using the deep immunoSEQ assay. For each cell subset, the extracted genomic DNA was distributed evenly across all wells of several immunoSEQ 96-well plates, and each plate served as one replicate. For sorted subsets, each replicate PCR was loaded with roughly 0.2 ug genomic DNA, equivalent to about 30,000 T cell genomes. The purified libraries were quantified using a Qubit 3.0 fluorometer, sized with a Bioanalyzer 2100, and then quantified again using the KAPA Library Quantification kit. A separate single-read 150-cycle Illumina NextSeq 550 flow cell was used to sequence each immunoSEQ 96-well plate. The authors' analysis ran thus. The immunoSEQ output contained only junctional sequences without quality scores, so filtering could not match that applied to full-length reads. To assign V/J genes and CDR3, sequences were annotated using PyIR, a Python wrapper for IgBLAST v1.9, with IMGT germline references. Any read was removed if the V/J assignment was weak (E-value above 1e-6), the CDR3 was missing, or the read contained stop codons, out-of-frame junctions, or ambiguous translated residues. A V3J clonotype was defined by an identical inferred V gene, J gene, and CDR3 amino acid sequence. Percentage overlap between repertoires was calculated by dividing the number of shared unique clonotypes by the size of the smaller repertoire. Repertoire richness was assessed with RTK rarefaction, the Chao1 estimator, and Recon v2.1 estimates of unobserved clonotypes. For all TCRbeta clonotypes obtained by the gDNA method from a handful of donors, generation probabilities were computed with OLGA. In TCRdb, the immuneACCESS table is reduced to in-frame sequences with V and J assigned. These tables do not hold every clone; where another copy was compared, an unresolved V gene accounts for under half, and the others remain unexplained. V and J calls plus clone size are reproduced from that table; the DNA served to infer D and trimming. The table for this sample lists 1.5 million to 2.5 million clones; roughly 95% of them were counted only once. The ten largest clones take up roughly 1% of the sample.

A word on this clone: Its target antigen remains unknown. No base-level quality is on record; no much larger clone is a single base apart.

This receptor was identified in a man aged 18 to 35 in good health. The rearrangement combines TRBV5-8 with TRBJ1-1; the best D guess is TRBD1, with 6 bases matching. The sample consisted of naive CD8+ T cells sorted from blood. The meaning of the sample's cell subset or site label: CD45RA+CCR7+. The CDR3 in this case is CASSPQGYMNTEAFF. The DNA sequence is TGTGCCAGCAGTCCCCAGGGGTATATGAACACTGAAGCTTTCTTT.